This note documents a single T cell receptor (beta chain) sequence. The data were obtained in a study of blood T cell repertoires in COVID-19. As for the study in general: Italy, Spain and the United States were the sources of the convalescent and acute COVID-19 samples. The analysed material was cDNA or gDNA that came from T cells, B-cell-depleted T cells, or PBMCs.

In the study's own analysis: Estimation of nucleated cell counts relied on the amplification of reference gene primers. Clones were read by immunoSEQ multiplex PCR, and TCRdb kept only the in-frame ones, dropping some. That table furnishes V, J and clone size, whereas the DNA furnished D and trimming. Here the sample spans around 240,000 clones, about 79% being singletons. Germline loops: CDR1 MDHEN, CDR2 SYDVKM. The V and J ends lost 5 bases and 8 bases, in that order; junction bases with no gene match: 8. CDR3 length: 15 residues. This sequence was found in a woman aged 40 to 49 who had recovered from COVID-19. The gene calls are TRBV28 and TRBJ1-4, with 10 bases that match TRBD1. Sequences were obtained from peripheral blood. The CDR3 DNA sequence: TGTGCCAGCAGTACCCCAGGGACAGGGGTCGAAAAACTGTTTTTT. It encodes CASSTPGTGVEKLFF. The whole variable domain, filled in from reference TRBV28 and TRBJ1-4, reads DVKVTQSSRYLVKRTGEKVFLECVQDMDHENMFWYRQDPGLGLRLIYFSYDVKMKEKGDIPEGYSVSREKKERFSLILESASTNQTSMYLCASSTPGTGVEKLFFGSGTQLSVL.